Given below is one T cell receptor (beta chain) in context. Antigen: not known. Single viable CD3+CD4+CD8-CD45RO+ cells were sorted as the memory CD4+ T cells. Total CD4+ T cells were enriched by CD4 positive selection. The data stem from a study of memory CD4+ T cells and cytomegalovirus serostatus. Study-level findings and limits: CMV serostatus prediction reached median AUC about 0.96, or 0.93 with US-trained model.

Profiling relied on immunoSEQ multiplex PCR, and the TCRdb table lists in-frame clones only, not all of them. The sample comprises about 67,000 clones, roughly three quarters of which are singletons, and approximately 4.5% rests with the top ten. CDR1 is LNHDA and CDR2 is SQIVND in the germline V gene (reference sequence). V lost 3 bases and J lost 2; bases outside the gene matches: 3. This CDR3 is built from 14 residues. The sample comprised memory CD4+ T cells from blood. The sequence was collected from an adult in good health and CMV-seropositive. The J gene is TRBJ2-7, the V gene TRBV19; 8 bases are a match to TRBD1. The CDR3 DNA follows: TGTGCCAGTAGTATTCGACAGGGGCCCTACGAGCAGTACTTC. Translating it yields CASSIRQGPYEQYF.